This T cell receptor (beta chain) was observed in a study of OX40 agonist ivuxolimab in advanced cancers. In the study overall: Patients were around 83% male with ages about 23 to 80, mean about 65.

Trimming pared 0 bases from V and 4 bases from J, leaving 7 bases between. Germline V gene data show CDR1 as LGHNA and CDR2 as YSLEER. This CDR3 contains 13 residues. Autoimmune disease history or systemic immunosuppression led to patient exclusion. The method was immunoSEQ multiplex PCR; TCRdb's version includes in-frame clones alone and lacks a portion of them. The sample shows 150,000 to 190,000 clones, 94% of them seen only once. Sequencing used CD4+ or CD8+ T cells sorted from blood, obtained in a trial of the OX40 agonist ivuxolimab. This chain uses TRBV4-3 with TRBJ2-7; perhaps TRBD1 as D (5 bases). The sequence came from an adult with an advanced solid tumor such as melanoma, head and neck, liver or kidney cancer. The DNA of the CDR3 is TGCGCCAGCAGCCAAGATCAGGGTTACGAGCAGTACTTC. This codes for CASSQDQGYEQYF.